This T cell receptor beta chain was observed in a study of control samples from healthy donors and cancer patients. Germline assignment: CDR1 MRHNA and CDR2 SNTAGT. The trim removed 3 bases at V and 4 bases at J, leaving 2 bases unmatched. The CDR3 has 14 residues. The data were produced by immunoSEQ multiplex PCR, yet TCRdb's version contains in-frame clones alone and is incomplete. In the table there are about 80,000 clones, around nine tenths of which are singletons. The source material was blood. The chain has TRBV6-4 and TRBJ2-3, with TRBD2 matching 9 bases. The clonotype originates from a man aged 45 to 65 in good health. The CDR3 spells CASSERGGPDTQYF. The CDR3 region has the DNA TGTGCCAGCAGTGAGCGGGGGGGCCCAGATACGCAGTATTTT.